The rows below give T cell receptor beta chains drawn from one sample of a study of blood T cell repertoires in COVID-19. Sequencing used immunoSEQ multiplex PCR; TCRdb keeps in-frame clones, though not all of them. The repertoire holds about 65,000 clones, with 80% to 95% as singletons. Sequencing was carried out using peripheral blood. These receptors originate from a man in his sixties or seventies with active COVID-19. Each CDR3 is given with its conserved first and last residue. D genes are given only for firm matches. Where a row states a size, it is once, few, many or the class of an expanded clone; other rows omit it.

TRBV9	NA	TRBJ2-5	TRBD2	CASSPHVGGLETQYF	TGTGCCAGCAGCCCTCACGTGGGAGGGCTAGAGACCCAGTACTTC
TRBV7-9	NA	TRBJ1-6	NA	CASSSDGYSPLHF	TGTGCCAGCAGCTCCGACGGGTATTCACCCCTCCACTTT
TRBV27	NA	TRBJ2-3	TRBD2	CASSFLSRAGGTDTQYF	TGTGCCAGCAGTTTCCTTAGTAGGGCGGGGGGGACAGATACGCAGTATTTT
TRBV15	NA	TRBJ1-2	NA	CATSREAPRLYGYTF	TGTGCCACCAGCAGAGAAGCCCCGAGACTATATGGCTACACCTTC
TRBV7-9	NA	TRBJ2-2	NA	CASSFHVDGELFF	TGTGCCAGCAGCTTCCATGTAGACGGGGAGCTGTTTTTT
TRBV24-1	NA	TRBJ2-5	TRBD2	CATSVLFHGLAGGPIEETQYF	TGTGCCACCAGTGTCCTATTCCACGGACTAGCGGGGGGGCCCATTGAAGAGACCCAGTACTTC
TRBV13	NA	TRBJ1-1	TRBD1	CASSPGQMNTEAFF	TGTGCCAGCAGCCCGGGACAGATGAACACTGAAGCTTTCTTT
TRBV7-2	NA	TRBJ2-3	TRBD2	CASTPAGGRTDTQYF	TGTGCCAGCACCCCAGCGGGGGGGCGGACAGATACGCAGTATTTT
TRBV9	NA	TRBJ1-1	NA	CATGDMNTEAFF	TGTGCTACAGGAGACATGAACACTGAAGCTTTCTTT
TRBV5-1	NA	TRBJ2-6	NA	CASSLWENGGANVLTF	TGCGCCAGCAGCTTGTGGGAGAACGGAGGGGCCAACGTCCTGACTTTC
TRBV11-2	NA	TRBJ2-4	NA	CASTMGLTRAKNIQYF	TGTGCCAGCACCATGGGACTCACAAGAGCCAAAAACATTCAGTACTTC
TRBV14	NA	TRBJ2-3	NA	CASSLRGGRTDTQYF	TGTGCCAGCAGCCTTAGGGGGGGTCGCACAGATACGCAGTATTTT
TRBV7-2	NA	TRBJ2-3	TRBD2	CASSPRRGGITDTQYF	TGTGCCAGCAGCCCAAGGCGCGGGGGGATCACAGATACGCAGTATTTT
TRBV6-1	NA	TRBJ2-3	TRBD2	CASSEFGGGSSTDTQYF	TGTGCCAGCAGTGAATTTGGGGGGGGGTCTAGCACAGATACGCAGTATTTT
TRBV6-5	NA	TRBJ1-2	TRBD1	CASSFSSGTGLGYTF	TGTGCCAGCAGTTTTTCCTCTGGGACAGGGTTAGGCTACACCTTC
TRBV5-1	NA	TRBJ2-3	TRBD2	CASTPGLAGGDTQYF	TGCGCCAGCACCCCCGGGCTAGCGGGGGGGGATACGCAGTATTTT
TRBV18	NA	TRBJ1-1	NA	CASSPLGGNTEAFF	TGTGCCAGCTCTCCTCTCGGAGGTAACACTGAAGCTTTCTTT
TRBV19	NA	TRBJ2-5	NA	CASSPQGGETQYF	TGTGCCAGTAGTCCTCAGGGGGGCGAGACCCAGTACTTC
TRBV2	NA	TRBJ2-7	TRBD1	CASSDTRQGHEQYF	TGTGCCAGCAGTGATACAAGACAGGGCCACGAGCAGTACTTC
TRBV23-1	once	TRBJ2-6	TRBD2	CASSQMQAGGFSGANVLTF	TGCGCCAGCAGTCAAATGCAAGCGGGGGGATTCTCTGGGGCCAACGTCCTGACTTTC
TRBV7-3	NA	TRBJ2-2	TRBD2	CASSLGTSRAGELFF	TGTGCCAGCAGCCTAGGGACTAGCAGGGCCGGGGAGCTGTTTTTT
TRBV19	NA	TRBJ2-2	TRBD1	CASSIGQGAFGELFF	TGTGCCAGTAGTATCGGACAGGGGGCTTTCGGGGAGCTGTTTTTT
TRBV6-2/TRBV6-3	once	TRBJ2-7	NA	CASSRGIEQYF	TGTGCCAGCAGTAGGGGAATCGAGCAGTACTTC
TRBV5-1	few	TRBJ1-3	TRBD1	CASSQSGQKFSGNTIYF	TGCGCCAGCAGCCAATCGGGACAGAAATTCTCTGGAAACACCATATATTTT
TRBV7-2	NA	TRBJ2-7	TRBD1	CASSLQQGAGGEQYF	TGTGCCAGCAGCTTACAACAGGGGGCCGGAGGGGAGCAGTACTTC
TRBV7-2	NA	TRBJ1-3	NA	CASSLLGNTIYF	TGTGCCAGCAGCTTATTAGGAAACACCATATATTTT
TRBV21-1	NA	TRBJ1-2	NA	CASSPRPWQGAIGYTF	TGTGCCAGCAGCCCCCGTCCTTGGCAGGGGGCTATTGGCTACACCTTC
TRBV10-1	NA	TRBJ1-5	NA	CASSETPYQPQHF	TGCGCCAGCAGTGAGACACCTTATCAGCCCCAGCATTTT
TRBV14	once	TRBJ2-3	NA	CASSPRLVGDTQYF	TGTGCCAGCAGTCCCCGACTAGTTGGGGATACGCAGTATTTT
TRBV7-8	NA	TRBJ2-2	TRBD1	CASSTTGGFLTGELFF	TGTGCCAGCAGCACGACAGGGGGCTTTTTGACCGGGGAGCTGTTTTTT
TRBV18	NA	TRBJ2-1	TRBD2	CASSSRVAGHNEQFF	TGTGCCAGCTCGTCCCGGGTAGCGGGGCACAATGAGCAGTTCTTC
TRBV19	NA	TRBJ1-2	NA	CASRPTRLAYGYTF	TGTGCCAGTAGACCGACCAGGCTAGCCTATGGCTACACCTTC
TRBV5-4	NA	TRBJ2-2	TRBD2	CASSTERGTGELFF	TGTGCCAGCAGCACCGAGCGGGGGACCGGGGAGCTGTTTTTT
TRBV2	NA	TRBJ1-1	NA	CASSEFGRGMNTEAFF	TGTGCCAGCAGTGAGTTCGGCAGGGGCATGAACACTGAAGCTTTCTTT
TRBV10-3	NA	TRBJ2-7	TRBD1	CAISEGQGPGEQYF	TGTGCCATCAGTGAGGGACAGGGGCCGGGAGAGCAGTACTTC
TRBV2	NA	TRBJ2-5	TRBD1	CASTATRDRGETQYF	TGTGCCAGCACCGCTACCCGGGACAGGGGCGAGACCCAGTACTTC
TRBV7-8	NA	TRBJ1-1	NA	CASSLAGARYTEAFF	TGTGCCAGCAGCTTAGCAGGGGCGCGATACACTGAAGCTTTCTTT
TRBV15	NA	TRBJ1-4	NA	CATSRDIDEKLFF	TGTGCCACCAGCAGAGATATCGATGAAAAACTGTTTTTT
TRBV29-1	NA	TRBJ2-3	NA	CSVRPPLGTDTQYF	TGCAGCGTCCGCCCCCCGCTAGGAACAGATACGCAGTATTTT
TRBV4-3	NA	TRBJ2-1	NA	CASSQDSFTYNEQFF	TGCGCCAGCAGCCAAGATTCCTTTACCTACAATGAGCAGTTCTTC
TRBV15	NA	TRBJ1-4	TRBD1	CATSGGQARFNEKLFF	TGTGCCACCAGCGGGGGACAGGCGAGGTTTAATGAAAAACTGTTTTTT
TRBV4-2	NA	TRBJ2-1	TRBD2	CASSQDWTSASSYNEQFF	TGTGCCAGCAGCCAAGATTGGACTAGCGCCAGCTCCTACAATGAGCAGTTCTTC
TRBV5-1	NA	TRBJ1-2	NA	CASKFGDRTNYGYTF	TGCGCCAGCAAATTTGGGGATAGGACAAACTATGGCTACACCTTC
TRBV7-3	NA	TRBJ2-3	TRBD1	CASSLLSSGGISTDTQYF	TGTGCCAGCAGCTTACTTTCTTCAGGGGGTATTAGCACAGATACGCAGTATTTT
TRBV4-1	NA	TRBJ2-5	NA	CASSLLYGGAWTQYF	TGCGCCAGCAGCCTTCTTTACGGCGGTGCTTGGACCCAGTACTTC
TRBV4-3	NA	TRBJ2-7	NA	CASSQDVGGGGDEQYF	TGCGCCAGCAGCCAAGATGTGGGAGGGGGAGGGGACGAGCAGTACTTC
TRBV7-9	NA	TRBJ2-5	NA	CASRRNGDYQETQYF	TGTGCCAGCAGGAGGAACGGAGATTACCAAGAGACCCAGTACTTC
TRBV12-3/TRBV12-4	NA	TRBJ2-1	TRBD1	CASSPGTGNEQFF	TGTGCCAGCAGTCCGGGGACAGGGAATGAGCAGTTCTTC
TRBV7-2	NA	TRBJ1-1	NA	CASSRGGVGAVTEAFF	TGTGCCAGCAGCCGGGGGGGGGTCGGTGCGGTCACTGAAGCTTTCTTT
TRBV12-3/TRBV12-4	NA	TRBJ1-2	NA	CASSYRANYGYTF	TGTGCCAGCAGTTACAGGGCTAACTATGGCTACACCTTC
TRBV24-1	NA	TRBJ2-1	NA	CATSDGGGASYNEQFF	TGTGCCACCAGTGATGGAGGGGGGGCGTCCTACAATGAGCAGTTCTTC